What follows are 19 T cell receptor beta chains derived from one specimen sequenced in a study of PD-L1 blockade in urothelial cancer. Libraries were prepared by immunoSEQ multiplex PCR; TCRdb keeps only in-frame clonotypes and omits some of them. The sample carries 75,000 to 95,000 clones, approximately 90% recorded once. The starting material was PBMCs, obtained around atezolizumab (anti-PD-L1) treatment. These receptors originate from a man aged 60-69 years with urothelial cancer.

V usage is TRBV1 and J usage is TRBJ1-5; TRBD1 reflects the table's D call only, with no check against the DNA. TRBV1 is annotated as a pseudogene. The CDR3 has 16 residues. The DNA for the CDR3 is TGCACCAGCAGCCAAGATCGAGGACAGGGGAGTCAGCCCCAGCATTTT. This encodes CTSSQDRGQGSQPQHF.

This chain connects TRBV4-1 to TRBJ2-2; 8 bases are a match to TRBD1. The ends lost 4 bases at V and 0 bases at J; junction bases unmatched: 1. Germline V gene sequence: CDR1 MGHRA, CDR2 YSYEKL. This CDR3 comprises 15 residues. The CDR3, as DNA: TGCGCCAGCAGCCGGGGACAGGCGAACACCGGGGAGCTGTTTTTT. Protein product: CASSRGQANTGELFF.

This clone turned up a few times. V and J are TRBV5-1 and TRBJ1-3; TRBD1 agrees at 10 bases. The germline V gene encodes CDR1 SGHRS and CDR2 YFSETQ. Trimming cost V 3 bases and J 5 bases; bases outside gene matches: 14. The CDR3 is 18 residues long. CDR3 bases: TGCGCCAGCAGCTCCCTCTACACTGACAGGGGGCGGCGAAACACCATATATTTT. The encoded protein is CASSSLYTDRGRRNTIYF.

The rearrangement links TRBV7-9 to TRBJ2-5, with D maybe TRBD1 (6 bases). This CDR3 contains 15 residues. Germline assignment: CDR1 SEHNR and CDR2 FQNEAQ (reference sequence). The V end was cut by 1 base, the J end by 2 bases, with 11 bases between. CDR3 coding DNA: TGTGCCAGCAGCTTAGATAGACAGGCACAAGAGACCCAGTACTTC. Translating gives CASSLDRQAQETQYF.

J is TRBJ1-2 and V is TRBV7-9; TRBD1 matches at 7 bases. The trim removed 5 bases at V and 7 bases at J, leaving 10 bases unmatched. Germline CDR1 is SEHNR and CDR2 is FQNEAQ (reference sequence). CDR3 length: 14 residues. Here the CDR3 DNA reads TGTGCCAGCAGCCAACCACAGGGGAAGGGTGGCTACACCTTC. Amino acids: CASSQPQGKGGYTF.

The chain links TRBV27 to TRBJ2-5; TRBD1 might be the D (7 bases). Germline CDR1 reads MNHEY; CDR2 reads SMNVEV (reference sequence). The CDR3 is 15 amino acids. Trimming shortened V by 3 bases and J by 7 bases, and 18 bases separated the two germline ends. The DNA for the CDR3 is TGTGCCAGCAGTTTTACAGGGGACTGGAAATCGACCCAGTACTTC. Encoded protein: CASSFTGDWKSTQYF.

This chain links TRBV2 with TRBJ2-1; 11 bases are shared with TRBD1. With 8 bases clipped from V and 2 bases from J, the junction kept 2 bases outside the gene matches. Germline values: CDR1 SNHLY, CDR2 FYNNEI. CDR3 length: 14 residues. CDR3 DNA: TGTGCCAGCTTGGGACAGGGGGCCTACAATGAGCAGTTCTTC. It yields the protein CASLGQGAYNEQFF.

The V and J genes are TRBV7-9 and TRBJ2-1, with 9 bases that match TRBD2. J was trimmed by 8 bases and V by 5 bases; bases with no gene match: 13. Germline loops: CDR1 SEHNR, CDR2 FQNEAQ (reference sequence). This CDR3 has 16 residues. The CDR3 sequence is CASSPQSLAGYDEQFF. The CDR3, as DNA: TGTGCCAGCAGCCCCCAGTCCCTAGCGGGATACGATGAGCAGTTCTTC.

The rearrangement joins TRBV4-2 to TRBJ2-3, with TRBD2 as a possible D gene (5 bases). This CDR3 is 14 amino acids long. Between the trimmed V and J ends, which lost 4 bases and 5 bases, there was a span of 13 bases. Germline CDR1 LGHNA, CDR2 YNFKEQ. The CDR3 reads CASSLVDRGDTQYF. As DNA, the CDR3 is TGTGCCAGCAGCCTGGTAGATCGGGGAGATACGCAGTATTTT.

This rearrangement joins TRBV7-3 to TRBJ2-1, with TRBD2 matching 10 bases. This CDR3 is built from 15 residues. CDR1 is SGHTA and CDR2 is FQGTGA in the germline V gene. V dropped 2 bases and J dropped 6; count of bases not matched to a gene: 4. CDR3 sequence (DNA): TGTGCCAGCAGCTTACGGCTAGCGGGAGTCAATGAGCAGTTCTTC. It codes for CASSLRLAGVNEQFF.

V gene TRBV30 combines with J gene TRBJ1-2; 12 nucleotides align to TRBD1. The CDR3 length is 14 residues. Germline CDR1 is GTSNPN and CDR2 is SVGIG (reference sequence). With 2 bases clipped from V and 8 bases from J, the junction kept 6 bases outside the gene matches. In DNA, the CDR3 is TGTGCCTGGAGTCAGGGACAGGGGGCAGTAGGCTACACCTTC. Protein sequence: CAWSQGQGAVGYTF.

Only a few counts were recorded for this clone. The rearrangement links TRBV5-1 to TRBJ2-1, with TRBD2 matching 10 bases. V lost 4 bases and J lost 9; bases outside the gene matches: 7. Per the germline V gene, CDR1 is SGHRS and CDR2 is YFSETQ. The CDR3 is made up of 14 amino acids. CDR3 region: CASSDPSGGGEQFF. The DNA of the CDR3 is TGCGCCAGCAGCGATCCGAGCGGGGGGGGTGAGCAGTTCTTC.

Note on this clone: This specimen includes other DNA sequences encoding the same CDR3. The chain is built from TRBV5-1 and TRBJ1-1, with D tentatively TRBD1 (6 bases). CDR1 is SGHRS and CDR2 is YFSETQ in the germline V gene. V dropped 2 bases and J dropped 5 bases, with 13 bases sitting between them. The CDR3 runs to 14 residues. The CDR3, as DNA: TGCGCCAGCAGCTTACAGACAGGAAATACTGAAGCTTTCTTT. This gives the protein CASSLQTGNTEAFF.

This sequence joins TRBV23-1 and TRBJ2-7; 7 positions agree with TRBD1. TRBV23-1 counts as an open reading frame of uncertain function. There are 15 residues in the CDR3. V was clipped by 7 bases and J by 0 bases; unmatched bases: 9. The CDR3 loop is CASTLHRGISYEQYF. In DNA, the CDR3 is TGCGCCAGCACTCTACACAGGGGTATCTCCTACGAGCAGTACTTC.

The chain links TRBV5-1 to TRBJ2-5, with D hard to call. Germline CDR1 is SGHRS and CDR2 is YFSETQ. The CDR3 is made up of 14 amino acids. The V gene lost 0 bases and the J gene lost 8 bases, with 14 bases spanning the gap. CDR3 coding DNA: TGCGCCAGCAGCTTGGGGTTCCAAGAGCGAACCCAGTACTTC. Its translation is CASSLGFQERTQYF.

The chain joins TRBV7-9 to TRBJ1-5; TRBD1 aligns across 10 bases. V was pared by 5 bases and J by 6 bases, with 19 bases of the junction left unmatched. From germline, CDR1 is SEHNR and CDR2 FQNEAQ (reference sequence). CDR3 length: 19 amino acids. The CDR3 spells CASSPYVPGQGTERQPQHF. In DNA, the CDR3 is TGTGCCAGCAGCCCGTACGTCCCGGGACAGGGGACGGAGCGTCAGCCCCAGCATTTT. Using reference TRBV7-9 and TRBJ1-5 for the parts outside the CDR3, the full variable domain is DTGVSQNPRHKITKRGQNVTFRCDPISEHNRLYWYRQTLGQGPEFLTYFQNEAQLEKSRLLSDRFSAERPKGSFSTLEIQRTEQGDSAMYLCASSPYVPGQGTERQPQHFGDGTRLSIL.

The chain joins TRBV13 to TRBJ2-5, with TRBD2 identical over 8 bases. After removal of 5 bases from V and 4 bases from J, the junction contained 15 bases not matched to a gene. The V gene's germline CDR1 is PRHDT and CDR2 FYEKMQ (reference sequence). This CDR3 is 17 amino acids long. CDR3 sequence: CASSRRGAEWSGETQYF. CDR3 DNA sequence: TGTGCCAGCAGCAGGCGGGGGGCCGAATGGTCAGGAGAGACCCAGTACTTC.

The chain couples TRBV19 to TRBJ1-6; no clear D. V was shortened by 2 bases and J by 7 bases, with 15 bases between the two germline ends. The CDR3 sequence is 16 residues long. From germline, CDR1 is LNHDA and CDR2 SQIVND (reference sequence). The CDR3 protein is CASSIYSSQMNSPLHF. DNA for the CDR3: TGTGCCAGTAGTATATATAGTTCACAGATGAATTCACCCCTCCACTTT. Filled out from reference TRBV19 and TRBJ1-6, the complete variable domain reads DGGITQSPKYLFRKEGQNVTLSCEQNLNHDAMYWYRQDPGQGLRLIYYSQIVNDFQKGDIAEGYSVSREKKESFPLTVTSAQKNPTAFYLCASSIYSSQMNSPLHFGNGTRLTVT.

J is TRBJ2-5 and V is TRBV25-1; the D gene is possibly TRBD2 (6 bases). CDR1 is MGHDK, CDR2 SYGVNS, per germline. Trimming removed 2 bases at V and 5 bases at J, with 12 bases between. The CDR3 has 14 residues. CDR3 amino acids: CASSERGGSETQYF. The CDR3 DNA is TGTGCCAGCAGTGAACGGGGAGGTTCGGAGACCCAGTACTTC.